This T cell receptor beta chain was obtained from a study of control samples from healthy donors and cancer patients. With V trimmed by 10 bases and J by 0 bases, 15 bases remained unmatched. Germline V gene lookup returns CDR1 MDHEN and CDR2 SYDVKM. The CDR3 runs 17 residues. Clones were sequenced by immunoSEQ multiplex PCR, and TCRdb holds only the in-frame ones, with some missing. The sample consists of some 120,000 clones, around nine tenths of them appearing once. This receptor was identified in a man aged 18 to 29 in good health. The specimen sequenced was blood. This chain connects TRBV28 to TRBJ1-5; TRBD1 agrees at 7 bases. CDR3 nucleotide sequence: TGTGCCACCATGGGCCAGGGGGGCTCTTATAGCAATCAGCCCCAGCATTTT. Translating gives CATMGQGGSYSNQPQHF.